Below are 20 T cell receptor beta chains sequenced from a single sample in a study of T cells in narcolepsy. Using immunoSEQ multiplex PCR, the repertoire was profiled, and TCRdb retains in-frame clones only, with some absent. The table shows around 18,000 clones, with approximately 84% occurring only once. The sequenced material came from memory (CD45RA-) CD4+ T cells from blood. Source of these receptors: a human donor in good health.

The DNA of the CDR3 is TGTGCCTGGGAGACAGGGGGGTCTGGCCTCCCCCTCCACTTT. Translating it yields CAWETGGSGLPLHF. V gene TRBV30 combines with J gene TRBJ1-6; 9 nucleotides agree with TRBD1. Germline V gene data show CDR1 as GTSNPN and CDR2 as SVGIG (reference sequence). With V trimmed by 5 bases and J by 13 bases, 12 bases remained unmatched. There are 14 residues in the CDR3.

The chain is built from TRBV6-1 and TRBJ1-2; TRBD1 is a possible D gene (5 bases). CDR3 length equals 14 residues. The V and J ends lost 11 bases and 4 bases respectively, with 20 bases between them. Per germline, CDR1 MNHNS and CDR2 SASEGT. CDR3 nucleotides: TGTGCCGGGGGGTTGGACGGCCCCACCTATGGCTACACCTTC. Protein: CAGGLDGPTYGYTF.

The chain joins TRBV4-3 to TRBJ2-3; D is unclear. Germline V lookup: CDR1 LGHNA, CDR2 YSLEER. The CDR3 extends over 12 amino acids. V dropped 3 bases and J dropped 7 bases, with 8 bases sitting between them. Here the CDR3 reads CASSHPPNTQYF. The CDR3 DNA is TGCGCCAGCAGCCACCCCCCCAATACGCAGTATTTT.

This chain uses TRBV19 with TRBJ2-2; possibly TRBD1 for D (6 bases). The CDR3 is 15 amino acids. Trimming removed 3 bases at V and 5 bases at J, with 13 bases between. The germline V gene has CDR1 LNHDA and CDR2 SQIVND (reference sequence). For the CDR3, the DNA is TGTGCCAGTAGTATCTTTGGGCAGGGGACCGGGGAGCTGTTTTTT. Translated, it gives CASSIFGQGTGELFF.

The CDR3 DNA follows: TGTGCCAGCAGCTTGATAGGAGGCGGGCTCGGTGGCTACACCTTC. Protein product: CASSLIGGGLGGYTF. The rearrangement uses TRBV5-4 and TRBJ1-2; D is ambiguous. Trimming left V 1 base short and J 7 bases short, with 17 bases between. The CDR3 is made up of 15 amino acids. Per the germline V gene, CDR1 is SGHNT and CDR2 is YYREEE (reference sequence).

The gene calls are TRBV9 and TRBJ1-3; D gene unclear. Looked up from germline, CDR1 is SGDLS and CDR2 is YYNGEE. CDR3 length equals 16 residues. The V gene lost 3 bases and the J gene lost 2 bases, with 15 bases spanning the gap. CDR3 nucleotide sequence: TGTGCCAGCAGCGCAGATCCCGTTGTCACTGGAAACACCATATATTTT. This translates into CASSADPVVTGNTIYF.

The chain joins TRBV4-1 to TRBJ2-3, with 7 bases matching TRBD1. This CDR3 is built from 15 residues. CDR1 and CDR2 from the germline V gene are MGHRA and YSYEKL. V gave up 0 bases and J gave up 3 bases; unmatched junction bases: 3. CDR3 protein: CASSQEGQRTDTQYF. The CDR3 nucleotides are TGCGCCAGCAGCCAAGAGGGACAGCGAACAGATACGCAGTATTTT.

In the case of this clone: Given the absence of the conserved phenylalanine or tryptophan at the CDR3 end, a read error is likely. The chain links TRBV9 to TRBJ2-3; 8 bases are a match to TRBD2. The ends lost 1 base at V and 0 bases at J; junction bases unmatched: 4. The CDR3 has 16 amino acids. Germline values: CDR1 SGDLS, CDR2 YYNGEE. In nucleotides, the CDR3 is TGTGCCAGCAGCGTACGAGCGGGGGCGAGCACAGATACGCAGTATTCT. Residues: CASSVRAGASTDTQYS.

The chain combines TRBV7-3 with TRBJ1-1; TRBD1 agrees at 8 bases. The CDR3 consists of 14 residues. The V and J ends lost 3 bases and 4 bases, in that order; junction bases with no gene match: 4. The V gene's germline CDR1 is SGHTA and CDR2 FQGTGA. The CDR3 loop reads CASSFLTGVTEAFF. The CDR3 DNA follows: TGTGCCAGCAGCTTCTTGACAGGGGTCACTGAAGCTTTCTTT.

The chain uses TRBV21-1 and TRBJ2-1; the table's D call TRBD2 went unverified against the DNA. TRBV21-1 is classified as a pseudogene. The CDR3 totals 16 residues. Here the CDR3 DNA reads TGTGCCAGCAGCAAAGTTCGGACTAGCGGGAGGCCCGAGCAGTTCTTC. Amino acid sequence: CASSKVRTSGRPEQFF.

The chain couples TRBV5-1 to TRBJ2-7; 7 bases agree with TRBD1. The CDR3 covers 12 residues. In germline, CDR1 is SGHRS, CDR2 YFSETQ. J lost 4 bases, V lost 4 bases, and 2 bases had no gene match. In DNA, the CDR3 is TGCGCCAGCAGCGGGGGACAGTACGAGCAGTACTTC. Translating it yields CASSGGQYEQYF. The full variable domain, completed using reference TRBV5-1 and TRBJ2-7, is KAGVTQTPRYLIKTRGQQVTLSCSPISGHRSVSWYQQTPGQGLQFLFEYFSETQRNKGNFPGRFSGRQFSNSRSEMNVSTLELGDSALYLCASSGGQYEQYFGPGTRLTVT.

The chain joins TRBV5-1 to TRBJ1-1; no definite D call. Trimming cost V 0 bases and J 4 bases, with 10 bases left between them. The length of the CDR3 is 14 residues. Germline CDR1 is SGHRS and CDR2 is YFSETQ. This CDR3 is CASSLGVAATEAFF. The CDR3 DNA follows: TGCGCCAGCAGCTTGGGGGTGGCTGCCACTGAAGCTTTCTTT.

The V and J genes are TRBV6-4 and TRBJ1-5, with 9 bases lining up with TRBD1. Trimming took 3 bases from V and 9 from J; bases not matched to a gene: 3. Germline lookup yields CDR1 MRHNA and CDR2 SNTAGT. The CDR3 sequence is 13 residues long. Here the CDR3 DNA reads TGTGCCAGCAGTGAAACAGGGGGCCGGCCCCAGCATTTT. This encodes CASSETGGRPQHF.

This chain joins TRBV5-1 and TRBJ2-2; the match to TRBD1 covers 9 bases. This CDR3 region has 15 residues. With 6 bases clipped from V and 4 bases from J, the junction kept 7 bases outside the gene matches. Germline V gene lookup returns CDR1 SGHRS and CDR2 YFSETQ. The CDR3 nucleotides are TGCGCCAGCACCTGGGACAGGGTACCCACCGGGGAGCTGTTTTTT. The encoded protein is CASTWDRVPTGELFF.

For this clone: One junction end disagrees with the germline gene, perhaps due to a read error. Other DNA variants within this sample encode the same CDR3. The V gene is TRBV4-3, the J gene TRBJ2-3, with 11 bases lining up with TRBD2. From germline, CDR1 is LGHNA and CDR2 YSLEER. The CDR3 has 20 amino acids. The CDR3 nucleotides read TGCGCCAGCAGCCAAGTGGTGGTGCCTAGCGGGAGGATCGCGGCAGATACGCAGTACTTT. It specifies CASSQVVVPSGRIAADTQYF.

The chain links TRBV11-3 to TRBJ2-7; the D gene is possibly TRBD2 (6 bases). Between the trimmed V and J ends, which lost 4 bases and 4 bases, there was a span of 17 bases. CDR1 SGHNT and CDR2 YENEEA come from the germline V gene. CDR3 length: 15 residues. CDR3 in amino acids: CASSSQRARGYEQYF. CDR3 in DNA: TGTGCCAGCAGCTCTCAGCGGGCTAGGGGTTACGAGCAGTACTTC.

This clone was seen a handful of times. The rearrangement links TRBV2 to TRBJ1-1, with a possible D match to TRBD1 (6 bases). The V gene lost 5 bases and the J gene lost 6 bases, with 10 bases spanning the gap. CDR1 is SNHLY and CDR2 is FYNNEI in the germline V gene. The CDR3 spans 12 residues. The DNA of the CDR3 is TGTGCCAGCAGTACAGGGACACCTGAAGCTTTCTTT. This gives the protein CASSTGTPEAFF.

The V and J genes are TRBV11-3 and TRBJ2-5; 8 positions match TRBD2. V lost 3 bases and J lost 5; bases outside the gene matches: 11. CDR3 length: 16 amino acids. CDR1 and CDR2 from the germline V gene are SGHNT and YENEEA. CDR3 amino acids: CASSLGSGIGLETQYF. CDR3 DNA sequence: TGTGCCAGCAGCTTGGGTAGCGGGATCGGTTTGGAGACCCAGTACTTC.

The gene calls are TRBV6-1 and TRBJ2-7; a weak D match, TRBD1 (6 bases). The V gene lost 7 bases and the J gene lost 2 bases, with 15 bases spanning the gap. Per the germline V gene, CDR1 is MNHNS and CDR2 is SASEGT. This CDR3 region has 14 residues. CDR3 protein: CASIKGVGTYEQYF. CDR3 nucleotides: TGTGCCAGCATCAAGGGGGTCGGTACCTACGAGCAGTACTTC.

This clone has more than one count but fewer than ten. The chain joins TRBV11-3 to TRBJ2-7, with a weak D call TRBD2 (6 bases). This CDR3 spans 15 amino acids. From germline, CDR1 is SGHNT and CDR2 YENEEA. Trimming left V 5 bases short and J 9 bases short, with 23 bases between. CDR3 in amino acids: CASSPHRDLALVQYF. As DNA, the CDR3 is TGTGCCAGCAGCCCTCACCGGGACTTGGCTTTGGTGCAGTACTTC.